The rows below give T cell receptor beta chains drawn from one sample of a study of cytomegalovirus exposure and HLA in healthy donors. This table comes from immunoSEQ multiplex PCR, and its TCRdb copy is limited to in-frame clones, with some not included. The sample comprises 200,000 to 250,000 clones, 82% of which are singletons, and approximately 5.3% rests with the top ten. Sequencing input: PBMCs. The receptors shown here come from a woman aged 40 to 50 in good health and CMV-seropositive. Each CDR3 is given with its conserved first and last residue. The D gene is left open where the match is weak. Size is stated for part of the rows, as once, few or many counts, or as a class when the clone is expanded.

J gene: TRBJ1-1
clone size: NA
V gene: TRBV7-9
D gene: NA
CDR3 DNA: TGTGCCAGCAGGCCCGGCGGCGAGGCTGAAGCTTTCTTT
CDR3 protein: CASRPGGEAEAFF

J gene: TRBJ1-1
clone size: NA
V gene: TRBV19
D gene: NA
CDR3 DNA: TGTGCCAGTACTCCGCCCCAGACCGGGGAGGAAGCTTTCTTT
CDR3 protein: CASTPPQTGEEAFF

J gene: TRBJ1-3
clone size: NA
V gene: TRBV9
D gene: TRBD1
CDR3 DNA: TGTGCCAGCAGCCCCTGGACAGGGATACCCTCTGGAAACACCATATATTTT
CDR3 protein: CASSPWTGIPSGNTIYF

J gene: TRBJ2-5
clone size: NA
V gene: TRBV19
D gene: NA
CDR3 DNA: TGTGCCAGTAGTCCCCGGGACAACCGCCAAGAGACCCAGTACTTC
CDR3 protein: CASSPRDNRQETQYF

J gene: TRBJ1-3
clone size: NA
V gene: TRBV5-1
D gene: NA
CDR3 DNA: TGCGCCAGCAGCTTGGGAGGATCATTAGGAAACACCATATATTTT
CDR3 protein: CASSLGGSLGNTIYF

J gene: TRBJ2-1
clone size: NA
V gene: TRBV19
D gene: TRBD2
CDR3 DNA: TGTGCCAGTAGAATTCTAGCGGGAGCACCGTACAATGAGCAGTTCTTC
CDR3 protein: CASRILAGAPYNEQFF

J gene: TRBJ1-1
clone size: few
V gene: TRBV5-4
D gene: TRBD1
CDR3 DNA: TGTGCCAGCAGCTTGGTTCGTTCAGGGGGGCTGAACACTGAAGCTTTCTTT
CDR3 protein: CASSLVRSGGLNTEAFF

J gene: TRBJ2-7
clone size: once
V gene: TRBV10-3
D gene: NA
CDR3 DNA: TGTGCCATCACCCCGGACAGTAACGAGCAGTACTTC
CDR3 protein: CAITPDSNEQYF

J gene: TRBJ2-7
clone size: once
V gene: TRBV19
D gene: TRBD2
CDR3 DNA: TGTGCCAGTGCCAAAGGGAGGGGTTACGAGCAGTACTTC
CDR3 protein: CASAKGRGYEQYF

J gene: TRBJ2-1
clone size: NA
V gene: TRBV19
D gene: TRBD2
CDR3 DNA: TGTGCCAGTAGTATAAAAGCGGGACCTACCAATGAGCAGTTCTTC
CDR3 protein: CASSIKAGPTNEQFF

J gene: TRBJ1-1
clone size: few
V gene: TRBV11-3
D gene: NA
CDR3 DNA: TGTGCCAGCAGCTCAACCAGGGAGAACACTGAAGCTTTCTTT
CDR3 protein: CASSSTRENTEAFF

J gene: TRBJ1-2
clone size: NA
V gene: TRBV7-2
D gene: NA
CDR3 DNA: TGTGCCAGCAGCTTAGTTGGGGGGACCTATGGCTACACCTTC
CDR3 protein: CASSLVGGTYGYTF

J gene: TRBJ1-2
clone size: NA
V gene: TRBV5-1
D gene: TRBD1
CDR3 DNA: TGCGCCAGCAGCTTGGAGACAGGGCCCTATGGCTACACCTTC
CDR3 protein: CASSLETGPYGYTF

J gene: TRBJ1-1
clone size: NA
V gene: TRBV7-2
D gene: NA
CDR3 DNA: TGTGCCAGCAGCTTACAGTCCGGGGGGCTTTCGGCGGAAGCTTTCTTT
CDR3 protein: CASSLQSGGLSAEAFF

J gene: TRBJ2-1
clone size: NA
V gene: TRBV7-3
D gene: NA
CDR3 DNA: TGTGCCAGCAGTCTCACTGGCGGGGATTGGCAGTTCTTC
CDR3 protein: CASSLTGGDWQFF

J gene: TRBJ2-5
clone size: once
V gene: TRBV25-1
D gene: NA
CDR3 DNA: TGTGCCAGCAGTGTTGGGCAGGGGCGAGAGACCCAGTACTTC
CDR3 protein: CASSVGQGRETQYF

J gene: TRBJ2-7
clone size: few
V gene: TRBV5-1
D gene: NA
CDR3 DNA: TGCGCCAGCAGCTTGGAACCGGTCTCCTACGAGCAGTACTTC
CDR3 protein: CASSLEPVSYEQYF

J gene: TRBJ1-5
clone size: NA
V gene: TRBV7-2
D gene: TRBD1
CDR3 DNA: TGTGCCAGCAGCATTAGGGGGCACGGTCAGCCCCAGCATTTT
CDR3 protein: CASSIRGHGQPQHF

J gene: TRBJ1-5
clone size: NA
V gene: TRBV6-6
D gene: NA
CDR3 DNA: TGTGCCAGCATCCTGCGGATGAATCAGCCCCAGCATTTT
CDR3 protein: CASILRMNQPQHF

J gene: TRBJ1-5
clone size: NA
V gene: TRBV2
D gene: TRBD1
CDR3 DNA: TGTGCCTCCAGGCCAGGGGGCGAGGCCCAGCATTTT
CDR3 protein: CASRPGGEAQHF

J gene: TRBJ1-4
clone size: NA
V gene: TRBV29-1
D gene: TRBD1
CDR3 DNA: TGCAGCGTTGGGAACAGGGGGAATGAAAAACTGTTTTTT
CDR3 protein: CSVGNRGNEKLFF

J gene: TRBJ1-1
clone size: NA
V gene: TRBV19
D gene: NA
CDR3 DNA: TGTGCCAGTAGTATAGGACAGGTGGGTGAAGCTTTCTTT
CDR3 protein: CASSIGQVGEAFF

J gene: TRBJ1-3
clone size: NA
V gene: TRBV10-1
D gene: NA
CDR3 DNA: TGCGCCAGCTACACGGGGGGCGAAGTAGGAAACACCATATATTTT
CDR3 protein: CASYTGGEVGNTIYF

J gene: TRBJ1-6
clone size: NA
V gene: TRBV30
D gene: NA
CDR3 DNA: TGTGCCTGGAGTAGGGCAGGGGCTTCACCCCTCCACTTT
CDR3 protein: CAWSRAGASPLHF

J gene: TRBJ1-1
clone size: NA
V gene: TRBV20-1
D gene: NA
CDR3 DNA: TGCAGTGCTCCTAGGAACACTGAAGCTTTCTTT
CDR3 protein: CSAPRNTEAFF

J gene: TRBJ2-7
clone size: NA
V gene: TRBV7-2
D gene: NA
CDR3 DNA: TGTGCCAGCAGCTCGACAGTCTCCTACGAGCAGTACTTC
CDR3 protein: CASSSTVSYEQYF

J gene: TRBJ2-3
clone size: NA
V gene: TRBV6-1
D gene: NA
CDR3 DNA: TGTGCCAGCAGTGAGAAAGAAGCGACTAGCACAGATACGCAGTATTTT
CDR3 protein: CASSEKEATSTDTQYF

J gene: TRBJ2-6
clone size: NA
V gene: TRBV11-3
D gene: TRBD1
CDR3 DNA: TGTGCCAGCAGCTTACCGGGACAGGGGGCGATCGGGGCCAACGTCCTGACTTTC
CDR3 protein: CASSLPGQGAIGANVLTF

J gene: TRBJ2-1
clone size: NA
V gene: TRBV9
D gene: TRBD2
CDR3 DNA: TGTGCCAGCAGCGCGACTAGCGGGACGGGGCGGGAGCAGTTCTTC
CDR3 protein: CASSATSGTGREQFF